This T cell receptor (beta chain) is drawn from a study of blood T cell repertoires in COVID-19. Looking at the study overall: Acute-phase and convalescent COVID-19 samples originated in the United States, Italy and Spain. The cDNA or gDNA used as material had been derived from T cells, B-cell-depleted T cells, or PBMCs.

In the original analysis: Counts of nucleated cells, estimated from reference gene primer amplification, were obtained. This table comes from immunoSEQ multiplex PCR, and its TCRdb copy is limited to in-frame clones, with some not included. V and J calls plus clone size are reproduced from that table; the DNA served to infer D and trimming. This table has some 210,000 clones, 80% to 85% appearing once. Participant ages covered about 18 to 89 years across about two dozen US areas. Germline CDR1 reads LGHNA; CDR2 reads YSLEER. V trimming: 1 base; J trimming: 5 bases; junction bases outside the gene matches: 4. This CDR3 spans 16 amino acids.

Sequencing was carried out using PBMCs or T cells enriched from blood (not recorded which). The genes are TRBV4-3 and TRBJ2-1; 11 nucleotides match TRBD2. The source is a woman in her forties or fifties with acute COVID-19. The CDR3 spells CASSQGLAGTNNEQFF. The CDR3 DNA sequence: TGCGCCAGCAGCCAAGGACTAGCGGGGACGAACAATGAGCAGTTCTTC.